This T cell receptor beta chain was sequenced for a study of T cells after yellow fever vaccination. Remarks on this clonotype: The antigen is undetermined.

The V and J ends lost 4 bases and 7 bases respectively, with 13 bases between them. The CDR3 has 13 residues. The germline gives CDR1 ENHRY, CDR2 SYGVKD. Overall study results and limits: Reappearance after the booster was seen for most primary-vaccination clones, at roughly 96% CD4 and 80% to 90% CD8. In FACS-sorted repertoires, abundant clonotypes from the bulk population could appear as contaminants.

MiXCR, applied by TCRdb to the 5' RACE reads, yields one record per CDR3 protein. The data show hundreds of thousands of distinct CDR3 sequences, approximately 16% seen once. The chain uses TRBV10-3 and TRBJ2-5; D is unresolved. This clonotype was sampled from a man between 18 and 35 years old who received the YFV17D yellow fever vaccine. The specimen comprised PBMCs, sampled 5 to 6 days after the first yellow fever vaccination. For the CDR3, the DNA is TGTGCCATCAGTGGAGGCTTAGAAGGGACCCAGTACTTC. Protein sequence: CAISGGLEGTQYF.